Here is one TCR beta chain with its context. The data are from a study of shared clonotypes between healthy human individuals. This CDR3 region has 14 residues. Trimming removed 0 bases at V and 6 bases at J, with 10 bases between. Looked up from germline, CDR1 is SGDLS and CDR2 is YYNGEE. The authors split each subset's genomic DNA evenly across several immunoSEQ plates. Each replicate PCR on the sorted subsets used approximately 180 ng DNA (roughly 30,000 T cell genomes). Clones were sequenced by immunoSEQ multiplex PCR, and TCRdb holds only the in-frame ones, with some missing. The table shows 2 million to 2.5 million clones, with 80% to 95% occurring only once.

This clonotype was sampled from a man between 18 and 35 years old in good health. Some clones in this sample may be carry-over from other donors' samples. The sample comprised naive CD4+ T cells from PBMCs. Subset: CD45RA+ positively selected. The chain couples TRBV9 to TRBJ2-1, with D tentatively TRBD2 (5 bases). CDR3 sequence reads: CASSVVGSGNEQFF. As DNA, the CDR3 is TGTGCCAGCAGCGTAGTGGGAAGCGGCAATGAGCAGTTCTTC.